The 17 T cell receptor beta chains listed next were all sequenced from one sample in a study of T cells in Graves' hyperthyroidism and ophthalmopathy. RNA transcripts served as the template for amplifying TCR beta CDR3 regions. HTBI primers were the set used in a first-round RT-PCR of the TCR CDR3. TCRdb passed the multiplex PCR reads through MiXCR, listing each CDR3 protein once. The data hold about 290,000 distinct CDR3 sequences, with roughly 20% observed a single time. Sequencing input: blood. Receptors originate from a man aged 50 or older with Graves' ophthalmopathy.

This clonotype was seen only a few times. The CDR3 reads CATSRDSQAYEQYF. The DNA for the CDR3 is TGTGCCACCAGCAGGGACAGTCAAGCCTACGAGCAGTACTTC. This rearrangement joins TRBV15 to TRBJ2-7; a possible D gene is TRBD1 (6 bases). V was cut by 3 bases and J by 2 bases, with 11 bases left in between. Germline CDR1 and CDR2: LNHNV and YYDKDF (reference sequence). The CDR3 runs 14 residues.

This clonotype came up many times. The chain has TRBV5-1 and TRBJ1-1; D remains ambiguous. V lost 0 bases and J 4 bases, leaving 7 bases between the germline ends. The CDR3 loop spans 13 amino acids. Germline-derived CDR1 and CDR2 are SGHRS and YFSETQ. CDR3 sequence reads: CASSLVVGTEAFF. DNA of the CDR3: TGCGCCAGCAGCTTGGTGGTGGGCACTGAAGCTTTCTTT.

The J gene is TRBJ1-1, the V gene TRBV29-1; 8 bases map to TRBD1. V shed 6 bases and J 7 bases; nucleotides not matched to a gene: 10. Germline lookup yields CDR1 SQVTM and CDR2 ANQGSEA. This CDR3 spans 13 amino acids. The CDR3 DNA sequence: TGCAGCGTAAGGCAGGGGGCGCAAGGTGAAGCTTTCTTT. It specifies CSVRQGAQGEAFF.

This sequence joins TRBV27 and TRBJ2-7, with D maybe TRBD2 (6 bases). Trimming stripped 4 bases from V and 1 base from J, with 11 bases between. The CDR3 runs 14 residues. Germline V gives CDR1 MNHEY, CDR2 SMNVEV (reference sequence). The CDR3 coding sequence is TGTGCCAGCAGTTACCCGGCGGGGTCCTACGAGCAGTACTTC. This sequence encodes CASSYPAGSYEQYF.

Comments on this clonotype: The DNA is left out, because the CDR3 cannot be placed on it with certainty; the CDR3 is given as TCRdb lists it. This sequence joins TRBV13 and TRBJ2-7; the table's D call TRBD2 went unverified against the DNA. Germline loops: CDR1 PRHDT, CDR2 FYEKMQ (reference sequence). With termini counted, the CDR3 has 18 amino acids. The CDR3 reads CASSFYICSARANYEQYF.

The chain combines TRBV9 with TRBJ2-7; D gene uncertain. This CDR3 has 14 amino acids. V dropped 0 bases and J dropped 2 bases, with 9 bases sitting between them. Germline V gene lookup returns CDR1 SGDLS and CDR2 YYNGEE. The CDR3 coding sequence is TGTGCCAGCAGCGTAGAAATTCCGACCTACGAGCAGTACTTC. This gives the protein CASSVEIPTYEQYF.

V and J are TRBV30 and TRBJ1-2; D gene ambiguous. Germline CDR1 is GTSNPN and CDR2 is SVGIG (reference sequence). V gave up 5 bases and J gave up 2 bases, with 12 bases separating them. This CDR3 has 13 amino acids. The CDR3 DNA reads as TGTGCCTGGGACCCCGGGGTAAACTATGGCTACACCTTC. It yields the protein CAWDPGVNYGYTF.

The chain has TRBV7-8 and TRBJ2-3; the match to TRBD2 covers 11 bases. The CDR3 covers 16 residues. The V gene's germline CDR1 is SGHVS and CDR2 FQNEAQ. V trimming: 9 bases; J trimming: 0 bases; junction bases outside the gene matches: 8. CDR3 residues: CASSIRTSGSTDTQYF. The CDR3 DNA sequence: TGTGCCAGTTCTATCCGGACTAGCGGGAGCACAGATACGCAGTATTTT.

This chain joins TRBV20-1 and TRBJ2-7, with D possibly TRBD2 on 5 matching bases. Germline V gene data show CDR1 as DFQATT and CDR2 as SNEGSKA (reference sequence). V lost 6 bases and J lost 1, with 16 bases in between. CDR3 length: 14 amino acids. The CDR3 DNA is TGCAGTGCGGAGGCGGCCCAAACTTCCTACGAGCAGTACTTC. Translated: CSAEAAQTSYEQYF.

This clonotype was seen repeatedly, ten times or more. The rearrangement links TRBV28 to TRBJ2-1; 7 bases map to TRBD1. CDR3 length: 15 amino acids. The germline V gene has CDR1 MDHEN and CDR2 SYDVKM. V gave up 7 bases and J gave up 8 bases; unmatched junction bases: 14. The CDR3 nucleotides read TGTGCCAGCAACGACCCCTCAGGGGGTAGGGATGAGCAGTTCTTC. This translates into CASNDPSGGRDEQFF.

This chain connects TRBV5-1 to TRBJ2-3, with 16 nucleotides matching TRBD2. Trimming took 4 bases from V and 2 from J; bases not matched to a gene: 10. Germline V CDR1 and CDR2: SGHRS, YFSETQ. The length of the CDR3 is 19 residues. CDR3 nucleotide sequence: TGCGCCAGCAGCAGGAATCCCGGGACTAGCGGGAGGGCCACAGATACGCAGTATTTT. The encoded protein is CASSRNPGTSGRATDTQYF. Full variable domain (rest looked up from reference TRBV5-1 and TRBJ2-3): KAGVTQTPRYLIKTRGQQVTLSCSPISGHRSVSWYQQTPGQGLQFLFEYFSETQRNKGNFPGRFSGRQFSNSRSEMNVSTLELGDSALYLCASSRNPGTSGRATDTQYFGPGTRLTVL.

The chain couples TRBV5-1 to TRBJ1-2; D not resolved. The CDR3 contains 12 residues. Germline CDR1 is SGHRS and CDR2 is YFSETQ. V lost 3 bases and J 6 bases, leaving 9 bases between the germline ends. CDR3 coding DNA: TGCGCCAGCAGCTCCGCAGGCCATGGCTACACCTTC. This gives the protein CASSSAGHGYTF.

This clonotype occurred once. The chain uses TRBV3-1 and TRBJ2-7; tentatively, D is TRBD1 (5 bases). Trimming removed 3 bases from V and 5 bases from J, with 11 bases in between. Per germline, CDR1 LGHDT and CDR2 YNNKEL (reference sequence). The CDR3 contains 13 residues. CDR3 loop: CASSQWQGDEQYF. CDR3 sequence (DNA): TGTGCCAGCAGCCAGTGGCAGGGCGACGAGCAGTACTTC.

Here the CDR3 DNA reads TGTGCCTGGAGTGCACAGGGGGCCAACTATGGCTACACCTTC. Its translation is CAWSAQGANYGYTF. The chain joins TRBV30 to TRBJ1-2; 9 nucleotides agree with TRBD1. The CDR3 spans 14 residues. The V and J ends lost 1 base and 2 bases, in that order; junction bases with no gene match: 2. CDR1 is GTSNPN, CDR2 SVGIG, per germline (reference sequence).

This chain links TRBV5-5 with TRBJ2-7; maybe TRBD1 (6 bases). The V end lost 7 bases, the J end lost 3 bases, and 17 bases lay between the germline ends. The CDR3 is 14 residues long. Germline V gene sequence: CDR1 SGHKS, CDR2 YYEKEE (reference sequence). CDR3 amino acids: CASGWTVSLYEQYF. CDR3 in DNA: TGTGCCAGCGGTTGGACAGTTTCACTCTACGAGCAGTACTTC.

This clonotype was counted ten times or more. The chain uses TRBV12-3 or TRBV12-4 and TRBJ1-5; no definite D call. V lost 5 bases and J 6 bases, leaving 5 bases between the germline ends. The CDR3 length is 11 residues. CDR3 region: CASSVSQPQHF. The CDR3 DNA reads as TGTGCCAGCAGTGTGAGTCAGCCCCAGCATTTT.

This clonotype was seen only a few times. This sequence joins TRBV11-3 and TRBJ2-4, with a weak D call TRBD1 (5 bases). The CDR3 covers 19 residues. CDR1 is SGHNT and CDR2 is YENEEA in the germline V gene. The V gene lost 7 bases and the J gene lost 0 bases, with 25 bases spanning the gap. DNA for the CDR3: TGTGCCAGCAACCTTCACCAGGGCACCGACCGTATAGCCAAAAACATTCAGTACTTC. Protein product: CASNLHQGTDRIAKNIQYF.